The sequence of this T cell receptor (beta chain) was determined in a study of blood T cell repertoires in COVID-19. Study-level information: Samples came from the United States, Italy and Spain, spanning acute and convalescent COVID-19. The analysed material was cDNA or gDNA that came from T cells, B-cell-depleted T cells, or PBMCs.

Original data processing: Cell counts per sample came from amplifying reference gene primers. The method was immunoSEQ multiplex PCR; TCRdb's version includes in-frame clones alone and lacks a portion of them. Clone size and the V and J calls come from that table; the DNA yielded D and trimming. The top ten clones hold under 3.5% of a sample with around 180,000 clones, roughly 70% of them seen once. CDR1 and CDR2 from the germline V gene are GTSNPN and SVGIG (reference sequence). J gave up 9 bases and V 3 bases, and 10 bases lay outside the gene matches. The CDR3 length is 13 residues. This sequence was found in a woman older than 75 with acute or convalescent COVID-19. This chain connects TRBV30 to TRBJ2-5, with 7 bases fitting TRBD2. Sequenced input: peripheral blood. For the CDR3, the DNA is TGTGCCTGGAGGGATCAAGCGGGGAGGGCCCAGTACTTC. The encoded protein is CAWRDQAGRAQYF.